This T cell receptor (beta chain) was sequenced for a study of identical twins. This clonotype has only a few counts. This CDR3 contains 15 residues. Per germline, CDR1 SGHVS and CDR2 FQNEAQ. J was trimmed by 2 bases and V by 5 bases; bases with no gene match: 3. Via MiXCR, TCRdb re-called the 5' RACE reads, giving one row per CDR3 protein. The sample holds about 890,000 distinct CDR3 sequences, 9% to 15% seen once. The sample also formed part of further work on yellow fever vaccine responses in identical twins.

The material sequenced was PBMCs. The rearrangement links TRBV7-8 to TRBJ2-2; 9 positions agree with TRBD1. This clonotype originated in a woman between 18 and 29 years old in good health. CDR3 DNA sequence: TGTGCCAGCAGCATACAGGGGGCTAACACCGGGGAGCTGTTTTTT. This encodes CASSIQGANTGELFF.